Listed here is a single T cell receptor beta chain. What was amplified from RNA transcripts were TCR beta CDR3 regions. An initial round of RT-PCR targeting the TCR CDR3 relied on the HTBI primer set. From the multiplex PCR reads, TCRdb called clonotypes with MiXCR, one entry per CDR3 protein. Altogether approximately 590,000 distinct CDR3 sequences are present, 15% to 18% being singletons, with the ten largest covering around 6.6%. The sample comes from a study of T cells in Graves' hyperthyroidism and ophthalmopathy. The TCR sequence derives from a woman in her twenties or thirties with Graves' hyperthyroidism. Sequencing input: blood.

The CDR3 sequence is CASSHRPLSYEQYF. CDR3 coding DNA: TGTGCCAGCAGCCATCGTCCACTTTCCTACGAGCAGTACTTC. The chain uses TRBV14 and TRBJ2-7; D gene ambiguous. Between the trimmed V and J ends, which lost 3 bases and 1 base, there was a span of 10 bases. The CDR3 has 14 amino acids. Germline-derived CDR1 and CDR2 are SGHDN and FVKESK.